The T cell receptor beta chain under discussion was sequenced for a study of response to subunit inactivated influenza vaccine. TCRdb itself ran the RT-PCR reads through MiXCR, one entry per CDR3 protein. The repertoire holds roughly 700,000 distinct CDR3 sequences, 14% seen once, with around 7.3% in the top ten. About this clonotype: Its antigen is unidentified.

Study results and limitations: Authors proposed each seasonal influenza vaccination draws in few new T cells.

Trimming took off 1 base at V and 5 bases at J, with 6 bases between the two ends. In germline, CDR1 is MNHEY, CDR2 SVGEGT. The CDR3 spans 13 residues. The clonotype comes from a man aged 50 or older who received an inactivated influenza vaccine. The gene calls are TRBV6-2 or TRBV6-3 and TRBJ2-1; D gene uncertain. The material was PBMCs from blood, obtained approximately 15 days before vaccination. The CDR3 protein is CASSYWGDNEQFF. The CDR3 DNA reads as TGTGCCAGCAGTTACTGGGGTGACAATGAGCAGTTCTTC.